This T cell receptor (beta chain) is drawn from a study of T cells expressing NK-cell markers (dated by TCRdb to 2019 to 2021). Regarding the research as a whole: Three sorted T-cell subsets (CD3+CD56+NKG2C+, CD3+CD56+NKG2C- and CD3+CD56-NKG2C+) from several donors had their TCR beta-chain repertoires profiled. Sequencing of the libraries produced 2 x 150 bp reads on Illumina HiSeq 2000/2500, MiSeq or NextSeq. The study sequenced eight donors, all healthy volunteers chosen at random: three men and five women. Among the eight sequenced donors, seven were HCMV-seropositive and one was HCMV-seronegative. General findings and caveats noted by the study authors: For six donors, the dominant CD3+CD56+NKG2C+ clonotypes were among the top 10 CD8+ clonotypes and accounted for about 1.0-8% of CD8+ T cells. Whether the expanded NKG2C-expressing T cell clones were specific for HCMV antigens was left unclear. Those dominant clonotypes were again the most abundant among CD3+CD56-NKG2C+ cells in a handful of donors, at roughly 25-60.1%.

Concerning this clonotype: Its antigen is unknown.

To determine HCMV serostatus, a commercial ELISA kit was used to detect HCMV-specific IgG in serum. Peripheral blood mononuclear cells were isolated from blood by Ficoll density gradient centrifugation. Instrument used: Illumina HiSeq 2000. TCR beta cDNA libraries were prepared using 5'RACE template switching, which introduced a universal primer site and unique molecular identifiers. Synthesis of cDNA was primed from the TCR beta constant segment and was followed by two consecutive PCR amplification steps. In the paper's pipeline: MIGEC was used to demultiplex reads and group the reads by UMI, and MiTCR was used to assemble and quantify clonotypes. Only TCR cDNA sequences supported by at least two reads were kept to exclude erroneous sequences. Downstream repertoire analysis used the tcR package, and clonotypes were matched across fractions by CDR3 nucleotide sequence plus V segment. Antigen specificity was annotated against VDJdb with VDJmatch, allowing one amino acid substitution in CDR3. After reprocessing by TCRdb, each CDR3 protein sequence is one entry, and no DNA is given. TCRdb's processing, not the study's, gives the V and J calls here. The record for this sample contains fewer than 400,000 distinct CDR3 sequences. The top ten clonotypes cover roughly 10% of the sample.

The CDR3 contains 15 residues, cysteine and phenylalanine counted. This entry has no DNA. The germline V gene provides CDR1 LGHNA and CDR2 YNFKEQ. Specimen: blood T cells: a sorted CD56 or NKG2C T cell subset, CD4+ or CD8+ T cells, or bulk PBMC T cells (not recorded which). This sequence uses TRBV4-2 and TRBJ2-5; TCRdb names TRBD2, which stays unverified in the absence of DNA. This clonotype originated in a woman in her forties or fifties in good health. Donor details come from another sample of the same person, matched by shared clones. The CDR3 here reads CASSLRTSGQETQYF.